Presented here are 30 T cell receptor beta chains from one specimen sequenced in a study of shared clonotypes between healthy human individuals. Produced via immunoSEQ multiplex PCR; TCRdb's table is partial and in-frame only. The sample consists of approximately 110,000 clones, about 70% of them appearing once. The sequencing input was memory CD8+ T cells sorted from blood. Subset indicated: CD45RO+ cells pooled with CCR7-negative TemRA cells. The receptors come from a woman in her 30s in good health.

This chain uses TRBV29-1 with TRBJ1-1, with TRBD1 identical over 9 bases. Losses at the gene ends were 1 base for V and 5 bases for J; bases not matched to a gene: 8. Germline assignment: CDR1 SQVTM and CDR2 ANQGSEA. This CDR3 is built from 15 residues. DNA of the CDR3: TGCAGCGTTGAAGCGTTTGAGACAGGGGGGACTGAAGCTTTCTTT. It specifies CSVEAFETGGTEAFF.

This chain links TRBV9 with TRBJ2-3, with no clear D. V gave up 4 bases and J gave up 4 bases, with 7 bases separating them. Germline V CDR1 and CDR2: SGDLS, YYNGEE. The CDR3 sequence is 12 residues long. The CDR3 nucleotides read TGTGCCAGCAGCCCGGTCCCAGATACGCAGTATTTT. Translating gives CASSPVPDTQYF. Full variable domain (rest looked up from reference TRBV9 and TRBJ2-3): DSGVTQTPKHLITATGQRVTLRCSPRSGDLSVYWYQQSLDQGLQFLIQYYNGEERAKGNILERFSAQQFPDLHSELNLSSLELGDSALYFCASSPVPDTQYFGPGTRLTVL.

The V gene is TRBV4-2, the J gene TRBJ2-7; a possible D gene is TRBD2 (6 bases). V lost 5 bases, J lost 2 bases, and 13 bases lay in between. The germline gives CDR1 LGHNA, CDR2 YNFKEQ. This CDR3 spans 14 amino acids. The CDR3 nucleotides are TGTGCCAGCAGCACGCGGGAAATCCCCTACGAGCAGTACTTC. It is translated as CASSTREIPYEQYF.

The J gene is TRBJ2-1, the V gene TRBV10-3, with 9 bases lining up with TRBD2. Looked up from germline, CDR1 is ENHRY and CDR2 is SYGVKD. This CDR3 contains 15 residues. After removal of 10 bases from V and 3 bases from J, the junction contained 10 bases not matched to a gene. The CDR3 here is CATLAGLHGYNEQFF. In DNA, the CDR3 is TGTGCCACCCTAGCGGGATTGCATGGCTACAATGAGCAGTTCTTC.

The chain uses TRBV11-2 and TRBJ2-5; D is ambiguous. The CDR3 spans 15 residues. The V gene's germline CDR1 is SGHAT and CDR2 FQNNGV. The V and J ends lost 0 bases and 2 bases respectively, with 10 bases between them. CDR3 region: CASSLESRRQETQYF. The DNA for the CDR3 is TGTGCCAGCAGCTTAGAGTCACGGAGACAAGAGACCCAGTACTTC.

The chain recombines TRBV29-1 with TRBJ1-2; D is unclear. Germline loops: CDR1 SQVTM, CDR2 ANQGSEA. CDR3 length: 15 amino acids. The germline V and J ends were trimmed by 3 bases and 5 bases, with 19 bases remaining between them. The CDR3 region has the DNA TGCAGCGTTGATTTGGACCCCCATCGGGCTTATGGCTACACCTTC. Residues: CSVDLDPHRAYGYTF.

The rearrangement joins TRBV21-1 to TRBJ2-7; TRBD1, the table's D call, was not compared with the DNA. TRBV21-1 is classified as a pseudogene. This CDR3 has 14 residues. Here the CDR3 reads CASRLRGAPYEQYF. DNA of the CDR3: TGTGCCAGCAGATTAAGGGGTGCCCCCTACGAGCAGTACTTC.

The V and J genes are TRBV2 and TRBJ2-7, with no clear D. CDR3 length: 13 amino acids. The V gene's germline CDR1 is SNHLY and CDR2 FYNNEI. V was cut by 3 bases and J by 1 base, with 7 bases left in between. The CDR3 DNA reads TGTGCCAGCAGTGACAGGCTTTCCTACGAGCAGTACTTC. Amino acids: CASSDRLSYEQYF.

The chain has TRBV27 and TRBJ1-2; no clear D gene. The CDR3 runs to 13 residues. V was clipped by 6 bases and J by 6 bases, with 14 bases between them. From germline, CDR1 is MNHEY and CDR2 SMNVEV (reference sequence). The CDR3 sequence is CASRPGPQNGYTF. The CDR3 nucleotides read TGTGCCAGCAGACCGGGCCCACAGAATGGCTACACCTTC.

V gene TRBV6-5 combines with J gene TRBJ2-7; 13 nucleotides align to TRBD2. J lost 1 base, V lost 5 bases, and 2 bases had no gene match. The CDR3 runs 15 residues. From germline, CDR1 is MNHEY and CDR2 SVGAGI. CDR3 bases: TGTGCCAGCAGTAGACTAGCGGGAGGTTCCTACGAGCAGTACTTC. Translating gives CASSRLAGGSYEQYF.

This clone turned up a few times. This chain connects TRBV23-1 to TRBJ2-5; D gene ambiguous. Matching the DNA end better, TRBJ2-7 makes the J call doubtful. TRBV23-1 is an ORF; its function is uncertain. The CDR3 is 16 amino acids. The CDR3 bases are TGCGCCGCCCTGAAAGGGCGTCTCCGAAGTTTGGACGAGCAGTACTTC. Protein sequence: CAALKGRLRSLDEQYF.

This chain connects TRBV6-1 to TRBJ2-3, with D possibly called TRBD1 or TRBD2 (6 bases each). This CDR3 is 15 amino acids long. V dropped 1 base and J dropped 3 bases, with 11 bases sitting between them. From germline, CDR1 is MNHNS and CDR2 SASEGT. CDR3 region: CASSEVQGGTDTQYF. The CDR3 nucleotides are TGTGCCAGCAGTGAAGTACAGGGAGGAACAGATACGCAGTATTTT.

This clone was counted many times. The chain has TRBV27 and TRBJ2-1; no definite D call. The CDR3 spans 15 residues. Germline loops: CDR1 MNHEY, CDR2 SMNVEV (reference sequence). V lost 3 bases and J lost 5, with 14 bases in between. For the CDR3, the DNA is TGTGCCAGCAGTTTTAGCTTAACTGGGAACAATGAGCAGTTCTTC. This codes for CASSFSLTGNNEQFF.

The gene calls are TRBV10-3 and TRBJ2-1; 7 bases match TRBD2. From germline, CDR1 is ENHRY and CDR2 SYGVKD. The V and J ends lost 4 bases and 10 bases, in that order; junction bases with no gene match: 4. This CDR3 region has 12 residues. CDR3 region: CAISAGLGEQFF. The CDR3 DNA reads as TGTGCCATCAGTGCTGGACTAGGGGAGCAGTTCTTC.

This clone was seen once. This rearrangement joins TRBV19 to TRBJ1-2; D is uncertain. This CDR3 contains 12 residues. Trimming pared 4 bases from V and 8 bases from J, leaving 11 bases between. CDR1 is LNHDA and CDR2 is SQIVND in the germline V gene (reference sequence). The CDR3 is CASSTGLRGYTF. The CDR3 DNA sequence: TGTGCCAGTAGTACTGGATTGAGGGGCTACACCTTC.

The chain joins TRBV14 to TRBJ2-3, with D uncertain. The CDR3 has 11 amino acids. V was trimmed by 4 bases and J by 2 bases, leaving 1 base between them. Germline V gene lookup returns CDR1 SGHDN and CDR2 FVKESK. Written as DNA, the CDR3 is TGTGCCAGCAGCCCCACAGATACGCAGTATTTT. This codes for CASSPTDTQYF.

The CDR3 DNA reads as TGCGCCAGCAGCCAAGGCGTAACTCGGACATTGGATGAGCAGTTCTTC. Protein: CASSQGVTRTLDEQFF. The chain is built from TRBV4-1 and TRBJ2-1, with D possibly being TRBD1 (5 bases). V shed 1 base and J shed 8 bases, with 18 bases lying between them. Germline V CDR1 and CDR2: MGHRA, YSYEKL. The CDR3 is 16 residues long.

There are a few counts of this clone. The chain combines TRBV6-4 with TRBJ2-2; 9 bases fit TRBD2. The CDR3 is 15 amino acids. The junction had 4 bases not matched to a gene; V was cut back by 5 bases and J by 3 bases. The V gene's germline CDR1 is MRHNA and CDR2 SNTAGT. The CDR3 DNA reads TGTGCCAGCAGTCGACTAGCGGACGACACCGGGGAGCTGTTTTTT. Encoded protein: CASSRLADDTGELFF.

The V and J genes are TRBV5-6 and TRBJ2-7, with D perhaps matching TRBD2 (6 bases). V shed 4 bases and J shed 3 bases, with 20 bases lying between them. The CDR3 sequence is 16 residues long. The germline V gene has CDR1 SGHDT and CDR2 YYEEEE. Here the CDR3 reads CASSGFWGTDYYEQYF. For the CDR3, the DNA is TGTGCCAGCAGCGGCTTTTGGGGGACTGACTACTACGAGCAGTACTTC.

The V call is TRBV11-2, the J call TRBJ2-1, with 7 bases that match TRBD2. J was trimmed by 10 bases and V by 5 bases; bases with no gene match: 2. CDR1 and CDR2 from the germline V gene are SGHAT and FQNNGV. The CDR3 spans 11 residues. CDR3 in amino acids: CASSLSGEQFF. The CDR3 DNA follows: TGTGCCAGCAGCCTTAGCGGGGAGCAGTTCTTC.

This chain connects TRBV6-1 to TRBJ2-7, with D possibly called TRBD1 or TRBD2 (5 bases each). Germline V lookup: CDR1 MNHNS, CDR2 SASEGT. The CDR3 contains 14 residues. Deletions cut 3 bases from V and 2 bases from J, with 11 bases between. For the CDR3, the DNA is TGTGCCAGCAGTGATTGGGACCGAACCTACGAGCAGTACTTC. This sequence encodes CASSDWDRTYEQYF.

The gene calls are TRBV7-9 and TRBJ2-5, with D perhaps TRBD2 (5 bases). V gave up 0 bases and J gave up 5 bases, with 13 bases separating them. Germline V gene sequence: CDR1 SEHNR, CDR2 FQNEAQ (reference sequence). CDR3 length equals 15 residues. The chain's CDR3 is CASSLAARVMETQYF. In DNA form, the CDR3 reads TGTGCCAGCAGCTTAGCGGCGCGGGTTATGGAGACCCAGTACTTC.

The V gene is TRBV7-6, the J gene TRBJ2-7; no definite D call. This CDR3 region has 14 residues. Germline CDR1 is SGHVS and CDR2 is FNYEAQ. Deletions cut 1 base from V and 1 base from J, with 8 bases between. In DNA, the CDR3 is TGTGCCAGCAGCTTAGTGGCAGGTTCCTACGAGCAGTACTTC. Protein: CASSLVAGSYEQYF.

This clone was found a few times. This sequence joins TRBV6-5 and TRBJ2-1; 8 positions match TRBD2. The ends lost 5 bases at V and 10 bases at J; junction bases unmatched: 4. Germline V CDR1 and CDR2: MNHEY, SVGAGI. This CDR3 region has 12 residues. For the CDR3, the DNA is TGTGCCAGCAGTCGGGGGGGGCACGAGCAGTTCTTC. It codes for CASSRGGHEQFF.

The chain employs TRBV4-1 and TRBJ1-2; 8 nucleotides align to TRBD1. CDR3 length: 16 amino acids. Per the germline V gene, CDR1 is MGHRA and CDR2 is YSYEKL. Germline trimming cut 2 bases from V and 2 bases from J; bases unmatched to any gene: 7. The CDR3 spells CASSQQNRGANYGYTF. For the CDR3, the DNA is TGCGCCAGCAGCCAACAAAACAGGGGGGCGAACTATGGCTACACCTTC.

This sequence joins TRBV19 and TRBJ2-3; D not certain. Trimming removed 5 bases from V and 2 bases from J, with 11 bases in between. The CDR3 has 14 amino acids. The germline V gene encodes CDR1 LNHDA and CDR2 SQIVND (reference sequence). The CDR3: CASSFQVYTDTQYF. CDR3 coding DNA: TGTGCCAGTAGTTTCCAGGTTTACACAGATACGCAGTATTTT.

This clone showed up just a few times. The sample contains more than one DNA sequence encoding this CDR3. This chain links TRBV19 with TRBJ1-5; a weak D match, TRBD1 (5 bases). The V gene lost 3 bases and the J gene lost 3 bases, with 12 bases spanning the gap. Germline assignment: CDR1 LNHDA and CDR2 SQIVND (reference sequence). The CDR3 consists of 15 residues. The CDR3: CASSIWGTSNQPQHF. CDR3 DNA: TGTGCCAGTAGTATCTGGGGGACCTCCAATCAGCCCCAGCATTTT.

The CDR3 loop reads CASSSGLAGVAKNIQYF. CDR3 sequence (DNA): TGCGCCAGCAGCTCCGGACTAGCGGGAGTAGCCAAAAACATTCAGTACTTC. The genes are TRBV4-3 and TRBJ2-4; 13 bases are shared with TRBD2. With V trimmed by 5 bases and J by 0 bases, 4 bases remained unmatched. The CDR3 length is 17 residues. CDR1 and CDR2 from the germline V gene are LGHNA and YSLEER.

The J gene is TRBJ2-2, the V gene TRBV15, with a weak D call TRBD1 (7 bases). The CDR3 totals 17 residues. Deletions cut 0 bases from V and 4 bases from J, with 15 bases between. Germline V gene lookup returns CDR1 LNHNV and CDR2 YYDKDF (reference sequence). The CDR3 sequence: CATSRDGGTVSTGELFF. The CDR3 DNA reads TGTGCCACCAGCAGAGATGGGGGGACAGTGAGCACCGGGGAGCTGTTTTTT.

Note on this clone: Other DNA sequences of this sample code for an identical CDR3. The rearrangement uses TRBV5-4 and TRBJ2-3; D not certain. Trimming pared 0 bases from V and 3 bases from J, leaving 5 bases between. CDR3 length: 13 amino acids. The germline V gene encodes CDR1 SGHNT and CDR2 YYREEE (reference sequence). The CDR3: CASSLAVTDTQYF. CDR3 DNA sequence: TGTGCCAGCAGCTTGGCAGTTACAGATACGCAGTATTTT.